The next 2 T cell receptor beta chains were all read from a single sample in a study of blood T cell repertoires in COVID-19. Profiling relied on immunoSEQ multiplex PCR, and the TCRdb table lists in-frame clones only, not all of them. The data show fewer than 250,000 clones, around 87% seen once. The sequenced sample consisted of peripheral blood. These receptors were collected from a man in his sixties with acute or convalescent COVID-19.

On this clone: It may be a read error: a sequence one base away is much more abundant. Other nucleotide sequences from this sample produce the same CDR3. V usage is TRBV7-3 and J usage is TRBJ2-2; the D gene is possibly TRBD2 (5 bases). The V and J ends lost 2 bases and 4 bases respectively, with 5 bases between them. CDR1 is SGHTA, CDR2 FQGTGA, per germline. This CDR3 spans 13 amino acids. As DNA, the CDR3 is TGTGCCAGCAGCTTAGCGGGCACCGGGGAGCTGTTTTTT. Translated: CASSLAGTGELFF.

The table lists this clone with a few counts. The chain joins TRBV4-3 to TRBJ2-1; D is ambiguous. V was cut by 0 bases and J by 0 bases, with 12 bases left in between. The CDR3 totals 17 residues. Looked up from germline, CDR1 is LGHNA and CDR2 is YSLEER. The CDR3 loop is CASSQELLFSSYNEQFF. For the CDR3, the DNA is TGCGCCAGCAGCCAAGAGTTACTGTTTAGCTCCTACAATGAGCAGTTCTTC.